The 30 T cell receptor beta chains below come from one sample, sequenced in a study of blood T cell repertoires in COVID-19. Produced via immunoSEQ multiplex PCR; TCRdb's table is partial and in-frame only. This sample has about 160,000 clones, with approximately 93% found just once. Specimen: peripheral blood. These receptors came from a woman aged 60-70 years with COVID-19, enrolled during active disease.

V usage is TRBV7-3 and J usage is TRBJ1-1, with unresolved D. Germline CDR1 SGHTA, CDR2 FQGTGA. V was pared by 3 bases and J by 4 bases, with 12 bases between. CDR3 length equals 14 residues. CDR3 amino acids: CASSFVSGSTEAFF. The CDR3, as DNA: TGTGCCAGCAGCTTTGTTTCTGGGAGCACTGAAGCTTTCTTT.

With respect to this clone: At one end the junction does not follow the germline gene, possibly because of a read error. The CDR3 nucleotides are TGTGCCAGCTCACTAGGGACAGGGGACATGAAGACTGAAGCTTTCTTT. Amino acids: CASSLGTGDMKTEAFF. The V call is TRBV18, the J call TRBJ1-1; TRBD1 aligns across 10 bases. CDR1 is KGHSH and CDR2 is LQKENI in the germline V gene. This CDR3 contains 16 residues.

The rearrangement joins TRBV10-3 to TRBJ1-1; a possible D gene is TRBD1 (6 bases). With 3 bases removed from V and 4 bases from J, the gap between germline ends came to 12 bases. This CDR3 contains 14 residues. Germline CDR1 reads ENHRY; CDR2 reads SYGVKD. The CDR3 DNA is TGTGCCATCAGTGAAGGGGGAAGGGGCACTGAAGCTTTCTTT. Protein sequence: CAISEGGRGTEAFF.

The rearrangement uses TRBV27 and TRBJ1-2; D may be TRBD1 (6 bases). Trimming took off 2 bases at V and 8 bases at J, with 15 bases between the two ends. Per germline, CDR1 MNHEY and CDR2 SMNVEV (reference sequence). The CDR3 is made up of 14 amino acids. CDR3 sequence: CASSLMGARGGYTF. The CDR3 region has the DNA TGTGCCAGCAGTTTAATGGGGGCAAGAGGCGGCTACACCTTC.

In this sample, this clone turned up once. The J gene is TRBJ1-2, the V gene TRBV2; tentative D call: TRBD1 (5 bases). Trimming left V 3 bases short and J 5 bases short, with 16 bases between. CDR1 SNHLY and CDR2 FYNNEI come from the germline V gene. This CDR3 comprises 15 residues. Written as DNA, the CDR3 is TGTGCCAGCAGTGAGGGCAGGGCGCAGTTTTATGGCTACACCTTC. Encoded protein: CASSEGRAQFYGYTF. The full variable domain, completed using reference TRBV2 and TRBJ1-2, is EPEVTQTPSHQVTQMGQEVILRCVPISNHLYFYWYRQILGQKVEFLVSFYNNEISEKSEIFDDQFSVERPDGSNFTLKIRSTKLEDSAMYFCASSEGRAQFYGYTFGSGTRLTVV.

This clone has a single count. The CDR3 DNA is TGTGCCAGCAGCTTTCGGGGGGGTCAGCCCCAGCATTTT. As protein: CASSFRGGQPQHF. The rearrangement joins TRBV5-6 to TRBJ1-5; possibly TRBD1 for D (5 bases). CDR3 length: 13 amino acids. Trimming shortened V by 2 bases and J by 6 bases, and 9 bases separated the two germline ends. The V gene's germline CDR1 is SGHDT and CDR2 YYEEEE.

The CDR3 reads CASSPAGRGFEKLFF. CDR3 nucleotide sequence: TGTGCCAGCAGCCCCGCGGGCAGGGGATTTGAAAAACTGTTTTTT. The gene calls are TRBV13 and TRBJ1-4; weak D call: TRBD1 (6 bases). There are 15 residues in the CDR3. The germline V gene encodes CDR1 PRHDT and CDR2 FYEKMQ (reference sequence). V lost 5 bases and J lost 7, with 17 bases in between. Full variable domain (rest looked up from reference TRBV13 and TRBJ1-4): AAGVIQSPRHLIKEKRETATLKCYPIPRHDTVYWYQQGPGQDPQFLISFYEKMQSDKGSIPDRFSAQQFSDYHSELNMSSLELGDSALYFCASSPAGRGFEKLFFGSGTQLSVL.

This clone was picked up one time. The CDR3 sequence is CASSPRRGFYGYTF. In nucleotides, the CDR3 is TGTGCCAGCAGCCCCCGGCGCGGGTTCTATGGCTACACCTTC. The genes are TRBV3-1 (or the pseudogene TRBV3-2) and TRBJ1-2, with unresolved D. The germline gives CDR1 LGHDT, CDR2 YNNKEL (reference sequence). This CDR3 region has 14 residues. The germline V and J ends were trimmed by 4 bases and 4 bases, with 13 bases remaining between them.

V and J are TRBV10-3 and TRBJ2-3, with 7 bases matching TRBD1. The CDR3 runs 12 residues. V lost 7 bases to trimming and J lost 3 bases; unmatched junction nucleotides: 1. Germline loops: CDR1 ENHRY, CDR2 SYGVKD. The CDR3 nucleotides read TGTGCCATCAAGGACAGGACAGATACGCAGTATTTT. Protein product: CAIKDRTDTQYF.

The rearrangement uses TRBV11-3 and TRBJ2-7; 9 bases are a match to TRBD1. CDR1 is SGHNT, CDR2 YENEEA, per germline. The CDR3 is made up of 14 amino acids. V shed 5 bases and J 3 bases; nucleotides not matched to a gene: 5. The CDR3 spells CASSPRQGDYEQYF. DNA of the CDR3: TGTGCCAGCAGCCCACGACAGGGGGACTACGAGCAGTACTTC. Full variable domain (outside the CDR3, taken from reference TRBV11-3 and TRBJ2-7): EAGVVQSPRYKIIEKKQPVAFWCNPISGHNTLYWYLQNLGQGPELLIRYENEEAVDDSQLPKDRFSAERLKGVDSTLKIQPAELGDSAVYLCASSPRQGDYEQYFGPGTRLTVT.

This chain connects TRBV7-8 to TRBJ2-1, with 7 bases aligning to TRBD2. The CDR3 contains 15 residues. Germline V lookup: CDR1 SGHVS, CDR2 FQNEAQ. The V and J ends lost 4 bases and 0 bases, in that order; junction bases with no gene match: 3. CDR3 in DNA: TGTGCCAGCAGCTGGGGGGGGAGCTCCTACAATGAGCAGTTCTTC. Its protein is CASSWGGSSYNEQFF.

V and J are TRBV18 and TRBJ2-3; D is unresolved. CDR3 size: 13 residues. V was shortened by 3 bases and J by 6 bases, with 10 bases between the two germline ends. Germline CDR1 reads KGHSH; CDR2 reads LQKENI. CDR3 in DNA: TGTGCCAGCTCACCTGAAAGCGTTGATACGCAGTATTTT. Protein product: CASSPESVDTQYF. Full variable domain (missing parts from reference TRBV18 and TRBJ2-3): NAGVMQNPRHLVRRRGQEARLRCSPMKGHSHVYWYRQLPEEGLKFMVYLQKENIIDESGMPKERFSAEFPKEGPSILRIQQVVRGDSAAYFCASSPESVDTQYFGPGTRLTVL.

The V gene is TRBV3-1 (or the pseudogene TRBV3-2), the J gene TRBJ1-2; 8 bases line up with TRBD1. V gave up 4 bases and J gave up 4 bases; unmatched junction bases: 5. Germline CDR1 LGHDT, CDR2 YNNKEL (reference sequence). CDR3 length: 14 residues. The CDR3 loop reads CASSRGDRGYGYTF. In DNA form, the CDR3 reads TGTGCCAGCAGCCGCGGAGACAGGGGCTATGGCTACACCTTC.

V is TRBV3-1 (or the pseudogene TRBV3-2) and J is TRBJ1-6; unclear D gene. CDR3 size: 15 residues. V was pared by 2 bases and J by 4 bases, with 9 bases between. Germline values: CDR1 LGHDT, CDR2 YNNKEL (reference sequence). This CDR3 is CASSQLSGYNSPLHF. The CDR3 nucleotides read TGTGCCAGCAGCCAACTATCAGGTTATAATTCACCCCTCCACTTT.

Comment on this clone: The same CDR3 can be traced to other DNA sequences in this sample. The chain links TRBV9 to TRBJ2-1, with 7 bases aligning to TRBD2. J gave up 3 bases and V 0 bases, and 3 bases lay outside the gene matches. The CDR3 length is 15 residues. Germline V CDR1 and CDR2: SGDLS, YYNGEE. In DNA form, the CDR3 reads TGTGCCAGCAGCGTAGCGGGGGGTAGCTACAATGAGCAGTTCTTC. It yields the protein CASSVAGGSYNEQFF.

There are a few counts of this clone. The rearrangement uses TRBV18 and TRBJ2-2, with D maybe TRBD1 (5 bases). The length of the CDR3 is 15 residues. CDR1 KGHSH and CDR2 LQKENI come from the germline V gene. Deletions cut 2 bases from V and 5 bases from J, with 12 bases between. CDR3 nucleotides: TGTGCCAGCTCACCAGGCGCAGGGAAGACCGGGGAGCTGTTTTTT. Translated, it gives CASSPGAGKTGELFF.

This chain links TRBV7-9 with TRBJ2-5, with D unresolved. The germline gives CDR1 SEHNR, CDR2 FQNEAQ (reference sequence). The CDR3 is made up of 13 amino acids. V was clipped by 6 bases and J by 4 bases, with 12 bases between them. The CDR3 region has the DNA TGTGCCAGCAGTCAAAATCTACGAGAGACCCAGTACTTC. Protein product: CASSQNLRETQYF. Full variable domain (missing parts from reference TRBV7-9 and TRBJ2-5): DTGVSQNPRHKITKRGQNVTFRCDPISEHNRLYWYRQTLGQGPEFLTYFQNEAQLEKSRLLSDRFSAERPKGSFSTLEIQRTEQGDSAMYLCASSQNLRETQYFGPGTRLLVL.

The chain couples TRBV27 to TRBJ2-1; D is possibly TRBD2 (5 bases). Looked up from germline, CDR1 is MNHEY and CDR2 is SMNVEV (reference sequence). This CDR3 spans 14 amino acids. Deletions cut 3 bases from V and 5 bases from J, with 11 bases between. The CDR3 coding sequence is TGTGCCAGCAGTTTGGGGAGTAATAACAATGAGCAGTTCTTC. It is translated as CASSLGSNNNEQFF.

The chain is built from TRBV7-2 and TRBJ1-1; D gene ambiguous. Germline V gives CDR1 SGHTA, CDR2 FQGNSA. V lost 1 base and J lost 4, with 13 bases in between. The CDR3 is 15 amino acids. The chain's CDR3 is CASSLVRGSGTEAFF. As DNA, the CDR3 is TGTGCCAGCAGCTTAGTCCGGGGTTCGGGCACTGAAGCTTTCTTT.

In nucleotides, the CDR3 is TGTGCCAGCAGCTTAGCGGGACAGGGGAGCTCTGGGGCCAACGTCCTGACTTTC. It encodes CASSLAGQGSSGANVLTF. The chain joins TRBV7-2 to TRBJ2-6; 10 bases fit TRBD1. V dropped 0 bases and J dropped 0; count of bases not matched to a gene: 2. The CDR3 sequence is 18 residues long. Germline V lookup: CDR1 SGHTA, CDR2 FQGNSA.

The rearrangement joins TRBV3-1 (or the pseudogene TRBV3-2) to TRBJ1-1; D gene unclear. The ends were cut back, 3 bases at V and 3 bases at J, with 5 bases in the middle. The V gene's germline CDR1 is LGHDT and CDR2 YNNKEL (reference sequence). The CDR3 consists of 12 residues. The CDR3 region is CASSHRDTEAFF. The CDR3 DNA is TGTGCCAGCAGCCATCGGGACACTGAAGCTTTCTTT.

The chain carries TRBV13 and TRBJ1-1; 7 bases align to TRBD1. This CDR3 is built from 13 residues. Germline values: CDR1 PRHDT, CDR2 FYEKMQ (reference sequence). Trimming at V came to 5 bases and at J to 14 bases, leaving 14 bases not matched to a gene. CDR3 in DNA: TGTGCCAGCAGCCCAGGACAGGAGGACTTGGGCTTCTTT. Protein sequence: CASSPGQEDLGFF.

Note on this clone: At one end the junction does not follow the germline gene, possibly because of a read error. This chain links TRBV7-7 with TRBJ1-3, with a tentative D call TRBD1 (6 bases). The germline V gene encodes CDR1 SSHAT and CDR2 FNYEAQ (reference sequence). This CDR3 spans 13 amino acids. The CDR3 region is CASSLEAGDTIYF. The CDR3 nucleotides read TGTGCTAGCAGCTTAGAGGCAGGGGACACCATATATTTT.

V gene TRBV11-3 combines with J gene TRBJ1-1, with D unclear. CDR3 length: 13 residues. Germline V lookup: CDR1 SGHNT, CDR2 YENEEA. Trimming shortened V by 3 bases and J by 5 bases, and 10 bases separated the two germline ends. CDR3 amino acids: CASSFGERTEAFF. The CDR3 coding sequence is TGTGCCAGCAGCTTTGGGGAGCGGACTGAAGCTTTCTTT.

The chain is built from TRBV18 and TRBJ2-3; 7 nucleotides align to TRBD1. The CDR3 sequence is 15 residues long. J lost 6 bases, V lost 3 bases, and 9 bases had no gene match. Germline V lookup: CDR1 KGHSH, CDR2 LQKENI. CDR3 residues: CASSPRDTGVDTQYF. CDR3 in DNA: TGTGCCAGCTCACCGAGGGACACAGGGGTGGATACGCAGTATTTT.

The chain combines TRBV7-6 with TRBJ1-1, with D possibly matching TRBD1 (5 bases). The length of the CDR3 is 16 residues. Deletions cut 5 bases from V and 1 base from J, with 17 bases between. Germline V lookup: CDR1 SGHVS, CDR2 FNYEAQ. The CDR3 sequence: CASSVTGGRGNTEAFF. In nucleotides, the CDR3 is TGTGCCAGCAGCGTAACAGGCGGCCGAGGGAACACTGAAGCTTTCTTT.

This clone showed up just once. In DNA form, the CDR3 reads TGTGCCAGCAGCCAAGATTTAAGAGGGCCCTCCTATAATTCACCCCTCCACTTT. It yields the protein CASSQDLRGPSYNSPLHF. V and J are TRBV4-2 and TRBJ1-6; D is unclear. The V gene lost 0 bases and the J gene lost 0 bases, with 12 bases spanning the gap. CDR1 and CDR2 from the germline V gene are LGHNA and YNFKEQ. CDR3 length equals 18 residues.

The chain combines TRBV2 with TRBJ1-5, with 7 bases fitting TRBD1. Per the germline V gene, CDR1 is SNHLY and CDR2 is FYNNEI. The V gene end was trimmed by 8 bases and the J gene end by 5 bases; junction bases not matched to a gene: 6. The CDR3 contains 13 residues. CDR3 DNA sequence: TGTGCCAGCGTGGTAACAGGGGATCAGCCCCAGCATTTT. This encodes CASVVTGDQPQHF.

J is TRBJ2-7 and V is TRBV3-1 (or the pseudogene TRBV3-2); D ambiguous. V was cut by 0 bases and J by 4 bases, with 7 bases left in between. The CDR3 totals 13 residues. CDR1 and CDR2 from the germline V gene are LGHDT and YNNKEL (reference sequence). In DNA form, the CDR3 reads TGTGCCAGCAGCCAAGATCTCAGGTACGAGCAGTACTTC. Its translation: CASSQDLRYEQYF.

This rearrangement joins TRBV6-5 to TRBJ1-1; D is perhaps TRBD1 (5 bases). In germline, CDR1 is MNHEY, CDR2 SVGAGI. The V and J ends lost 2 bases and 3 bases respectively, with 10 bases between them. The CDR3 is 14 amino acids. The DNA of the CDR3 is TGTGCCAGCAGTTACCGCCGGGGGGACACTGAAGCTTTCTTT. As protein: CASSYRRGDTEAFF.